These T cell receptor beta chains were read from a single sample in a study of OX40 agonist ivuxolimab in advanced cancers. Data came from immunoSEQ multiplex PCR; TCRdb stores just in-frame clones and leaves some out. Here the sample spans tens of thousands of clones, more than 80% being singletons. Sequencing used CD4+ or CD8+ T cells sorted from blood, obtained in a trial of the OX40 agonist ivuxolimab. The receptors derive from an adult with an advanced solid tumor such as melanoma, head and neck, liver or kidney cancer. Both conserved end residues are part of each CDR3. Each record gives: J gene, D gene, V gene, clone size, CDR3 DNA, CDR3 protein. The D gene is left open where the match is weak. Size is stated for part of the rows, as once, few or many counts, or as a class when the clone is expanded.

>TRBJ1-1|.|TRBV7-9|.
TGTGCCAGCAGCTTTCGGGCCCACATGAACACTGAAGCTTTCTTT
CASSFRAHMNTEAFF
>TRBJ2-3|TRBD2|TRBV7-3|.
TGTGCCAGCAGTCCTAGTGCAACGACTAGCGGGAGAACAGATACGCAGTATTTT
CASSPSATTSGRTDTQYF
>TRBJ2-1|TRBD2|TRBV7-7|.
TGTGCCAGCAGCTTAGGGGGAGGGCCGCATAATGAGCAGTTCTTC
CASSLGGGPHNEQFF
>TRBJ2-3|.|TRBV6-1|.
TGTGCCAGCAGTGATATGGGGGTTACGCAGTATTTT
CASSDMGVTQYF
>TRBJ2-5|.|TRBV7-2|.
TGTGCCAGCAGCGCCGCGTATGGGTACCAAGAGACCCAGTACTTC
CASSAAYGYQETQYF
>TRBJ2-7|.|TRBV5-1|.
TGCGCCAGCAGGTACGATACCGGGACGGATAGCTCCTACGAGCAGTACTTC
CASRYDTGTDSSYEQYF
>TRBJ1-1|TRBD1|TRBV7-2|.
TGTGCCAGCAGTCCACAGGGGCTGGGCACTGAAGCTTTCTTT
CASSPQGLGTEAFF
>TRBJ2-1|TRBD2|TRBV7-9|.
TGTGCCAGCAGCTCGGCGACTAGCCCATACAATGAGCAGTTCTTC
CASSSATSPYNEQFF
>TRBJ1-2|.|TRBV11-2|.
TGTGCCAGCAGCTTAGATTGGGGGGAGGACTATGGCTACACCTTC
CASSLDWGEDYGYTF
>TRBJ2-7|TRBD1|TRBV6-5|.
TGTGCCAGCAGTCAACAGGGGGGATGGCACTACGAGCAGTACTTC
CASSQQGGWHYEQYF
>TRBJ2-1|TRBD1|TRBV5-1|.
TGCGCCAGCACGCTGACAGGGCAGAAGCACAATGAGCAGTTCTTC
CASTLTGQKHNEQFF
>TRBJ2-6|.|TRBV4-3|.
TGCGCCAGCAGCCCCTATCAATACGGGACGGTGAATCCCAACGTCCTGACTTTC
CASSPYQYGTVNPNVLTF
>TRBJ1-2|TRBD1|TRBV18|.
TGTGCCAGCTCGCGAACCGGGACAGGGAGAGACTATGGCTACACCTTC
CASSRTGTGRDYGYTF
>TRBJ2-2|TRBD2|TRBV5-4|few
TGTGCCAGCTCGCGGGAGTGGGCCGGGGAGCTGTTTTTT
CASSREWAGELFF
>TRBJ2-2|.|TRBV11-1|.
TGTGCCAGCAGCGCCCGCCGGGACAAGAACACCGGGGAGCTGTTTTTT
CASSARRDKNTGELFF
>TRBJ2-2|.|TRBV12-5|once
TGTGCTAGCCCGGGTTGGGACGTTAACACCGGGGAGCTGTTTTTT
CASPGWDVNTGELFF
>TRBJ2-7|.|TRBV5-6|.
TGTGCCAGCAGCTGGGGGTATGGCGGCACCTACGAGCAGTACTTC
CASSWGYGGTYEQYF
>TRBJ1-1|.|TRBV4-1|.
TGCGCCAGCAGCCAACCTGGAAGGCGGGGACTGGGGAACACTGAAGCTTTCTTT
CASSQPGRRGLGNTEAFF
>TRBJ2-2|.|TRBV19|once
TGTGCCAGTAGTATAGCAGGGTTCGCCGGGGAGCTGTTTTTT
CASSIAGFAGELFF
>TRBJ1-5|.|TRBV9|few
TGTGCCAGCAGCGTAGGTAGGTCGGCACATGGAAATAGCAATCAGCCCCAGCATTTT
CASSVGRSAHGNSNQPQHF
>TRBJ2-7|TRBD1|TRBV2|.
TGTGCCAGCAGTCGGACAGGGGGCGTTATCTCCTACGAGCAGTACTTC
CASSRTGGVISYEQYF
>TRBJ2-2|.|TRBV18|once
TGTGCCAGCTCACCATCGTCTGTCCTGCCCAGGGAGCTGTTTTTT
CASSPSSVLPRELFF
>TRBJ2-2|TRBD1|TRBV11-3|.
TGTGCCAGCAGCCCCCGACAGGGGGGCGGGGAGCTGTTTTTT
CASSPRQGGGELFF
>TRBJ1-4|.|TRBV20-1|.
TGCAGTGCTAGTATGGTTGAAAAACTGTTTTTT
CSASMVEKLFF
>TRBJ2-3|TRBD1|TRBV18|.
TGTGCCAGCTCACCGACAGGGGGAGAGGCAGATACGCAGTATTTT
CASSPTGGEADTQYF
>TRBJ2-7|.|TRBV5-5|.
TGTGCCAGCAGCTTCCCGGGGGAGCAGTACTTC
CASSFPGEQYF
>TRBJ1-5|.|TRBV15|.
TGTGCCACCAGCAGAGAGTATGCGGGGGCTCAGCCCCAGCATTTT
CATSREYAGAQPQHF
>TRBJ2-7|TRBD2|TRBV4-1|.
TGCGCCAGCAGCCCAGCGGGAAGGGCCGAGCAGTACTTC
CASSPAGRAEQYF
>TRBJ1-4|.|TRBV7-8|.
TGTGCCAGCAGCTTAGCGCGCGAGGGGCGAGGGGCTAATGAAAAACTGTTTTTT
CASSLAREGRGANEKLFF
>TRBJ2-3|TRBD2|TRBV4-1|.
TGCGCCAGCAGCTTAGGGACTAGCGGGAGCGATACGCAGTATTTT
CASSLGTSGSDTQYF
>TRBJ2-3|TRBD1|TRBV10-3|.
TGTGCCACCGAACCGGGACAGGGCACAGATACGCAGTATTTT
CATEPGQGTDTQYF
>TRBJ2-3|TRBD2|TRBV7-9|few
TGTGCCAGCAGCTTAATGGTAGCGGGAGTTAAATGGGATACGCAGTATTTT
CASSLMVAGVKWDTQYF
>TRBJ1-5|.|TRBV15|.
TGTGCCACCAGCAGAGTGAATCAGCCCCAGCATTTT
CATSRVNQPQHF
>TRBJ2-5|.|TRBV18|once
TGTGCCAGCTCACCCAGGATTCAAGAGACCCAGTACTTC
CASSPRIQETQYF
>TRBJ2-7|.|TRBV2|.
TGTGCCAGCAGCCCCTCCTACGAGCAGTACTTC
CASSPSYEQYF
>TRBJ2-1|.|TRBV5-1|.
TGCGCCAGCAGCTTGGGAGACTCCTACAATGAGCAGTTCTTC
CASSLGDSYNEQFF
>TRBJ2-3|.|TRBV7-2|.
TGTGCCAGCAGCCTATCGCGGGATACGCAGTATTTT
CASSLSRDTQYF
>TRBJ1-1|.|TRBV5-1|once
TGCGCCAGCAGCTTGGAATACCAGAACACTGAAGCTTTCTTT
CASSLEYQNTEAFF
>TRBJ2-1|.|TRBV7-7|.
TGTGCCAGCAGCTTAGGGCCCGGGGGCAACTACAATGAGCAGTTCTTC
CASSLGPGGNYNEQFF
>TRBJ1-1|.|TRBV5-4|.
TGTGCCAGCAGCTGGGGGCGCTTGGCGAACACTGAAGCTTTCTTT
CASSWGRLANTEAFF
>TRBJ1-5|TRBD1|TRBV2|.
TGTGCCAGCAGGGACAGGGGGCGAAATCAGCCCCAGCATTTT
CASRDRGRNQPQHF
>TRBJ1-2|.|TRBV14|.
TGTGCCAGCAGCCAAAATAGGGGCAATGTTGATGGCTACACCTTC
CASSQNRGNVDGYTF
>TRBJ2-6|TRBD1|TRBV19|.
TGTGCCAGTACTACAGGGGTTCTCTCTGGGGCCAACGTCCTGACTTTC
CASTTGVLSGANVLTF
>TRBJ2-7|.|TRBV5-4|few
TGTGCCAGCAGCCAAGAGAGGGAGATGGGGTACGAGCAGTACTTC
CASSQEREMGYEQYF
>TRBJ2-3|TRBD2|TRBV5-1|.
TGCGCCAGCAGCTACCCCTTTGCGGGAGGGATCACAGATACGCAGTATTTT
CASSYPFAGGITDTQYF
>TRBJ1-1|.|TRBV7-9|few
TGTGCCAGCAGCTATTACGGGGGAGCCGGGAGTGAAGCTTTCTTT
CASSYYGGAGSEAFF
>TRBJ1-2|.|TRBV5-1|.
TGCGCCAGCAGCTTACTCCCCCCGGGCCTCAATTATGGCTACACCTTC
CASSLLPPGLNYGYTF
>TRBJ2-5|.|TRBV29-1|.
TGCAGCGTTGCCTCAGGGGGGACTTTAAACTTC
CSVASGGTLNF
>TRBJ2-7|TRBD2|TRBV29-1|.
TGCAGCGTTGAAATGGGACTATCCCCCTACGAGCAGTACTTC
CSVEMGLSPYEQYF
>TRBJ2-1|TRBD2|TRBV5-1|.
TGCGCCAGCAGCTTGACTCTAGCGGGAGGAAGCAATGAGCAGTTCTTC
CASSLTLAGGSNEQFF
>TRBJ1-2|TRBD1|TRBV27|.
TGTGCCAGCAGTTCCACCGGGACAGCTTATTTCTTC
CASSSTGTAYFF
>TRBJ2-7|TRBD2|TRBV2|once
TGTGCCAGCAGTGGCCGTAGCGGGAGTTACGAGCAGTACTTC
CASSGRSGSYEQYF
>TRBJ2-2|TRBD2|TRBV2|.
TGTGCCAGCAGGCGGGAGCTCACCGGGGAGCTGTTTTTT
CASRRELTGELFF
>TRBJ2-5|.|TRBV5-6|.
TGTGCCAGCAGCTTGGCCTCAGAGACCCAGTACTTC
CASSLASETQYF
>TRBJ2-5|.|TRBV19|.
TGTGCCAGTAGGGACAAAGGGGGTAGCGAGACCCAGTACTTC
CASRDKGGSETQYF
>TRBJ2-1|.|TRBV6-4|.
TGTGCCAGCAGGACGGACAGCCGGCCCCACAATGAGCAGTTCTTC
CASRTDSRPHNEQFF
>TRBJ2-3|.|TRBV5-4|.
TGTGCCAGCAGCCCTGCAGGAGCGGGCACAGATACGCAGTATTTT
CASSPAGAGTDTQYF
>TRBJ2-1|.|TRBV7-3|.
TGTGCCAGCAGCTTGGCCGTGGCCCGCGACCCCTACAATGAGCAGTTCTTC
CASSLAVARDPYNEQFF
>TRBJ1-4|TRBD1|TRBV5-1|.
TGCGCCAGCAGCTTCGGACAGGTCGGTGAAAAACTGTTTTTT
CASSFGQVGEKLFF
>TRBJ1-5|.|TRBV19|.
TGTGCCAGTAGTTCCTGGGAGGGTGGTAATCAGCCCCAGCATTTT
CASSSWEGGNQPQHF